This T cell receptor beta chain was identified in a study of regulatory T cells in long-lasting Graves disease. Study-wide findings and caveats: Persistent patients shared about 2,800 public clonotypes among themselves. Newly diagnosed patients shared fewer, at more than 750.

CDR3-region Arm-PCR and iRepertoire HTBI primers produced the TCR beta libraries. A single record per CDR3 protein comes from TCRdb applying MiXCR to the multiplex PCR reads. The table includes around 450,000 distinct CDR3 sequences, roughly 15% detected once. This CDR3 is built from 16 residues. Germline CDR1 WSHSY, CDR2 SAAADI. Germline trimming cut 4 bases from V and 1 base from J; bases unmatched to any gene: 7. This clonotype showed up just a few times. The antigen is undetermined. Specified time point: newly diagnosed GD, antithyroid drugs for less than 3 months. Researchers made the TCR library from RNA that was extracted from PBMCs. The data also belong to a second study, concerning T cells in Graves' hyperthyroidism and ophthalmopathy.

The receptor was isolated from a man in his forties with Graves disease. The chain is built from TRBV10-2 and TRBJ2-3; 8 positions match TRBD2. Sequenced here: peripheral blood mononuclear cells (PBMCs), sampled at new diagnosis, from a patient treated with antithyroid drugs. The CDR3 nucleotides are TGCGCCAGCAGTGCCCCGACTAGCGACCGCACAGATACGCAGTATTTT. Protein product: CASSAPTSDRTDTQYF.